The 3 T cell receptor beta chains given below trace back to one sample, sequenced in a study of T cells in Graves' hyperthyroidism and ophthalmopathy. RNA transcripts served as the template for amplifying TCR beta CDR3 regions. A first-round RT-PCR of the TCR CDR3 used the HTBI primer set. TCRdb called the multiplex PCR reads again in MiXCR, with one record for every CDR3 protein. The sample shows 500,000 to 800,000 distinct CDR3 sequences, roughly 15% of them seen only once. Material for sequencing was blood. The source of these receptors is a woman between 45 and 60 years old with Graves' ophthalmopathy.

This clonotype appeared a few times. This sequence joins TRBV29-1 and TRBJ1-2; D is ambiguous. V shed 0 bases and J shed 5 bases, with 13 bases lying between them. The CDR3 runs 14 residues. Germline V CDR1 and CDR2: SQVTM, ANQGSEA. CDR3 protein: CSVEDLRSGYGYTF. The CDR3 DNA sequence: TGCAGCGTTGAAGATCTCAGGAGCGGGTATGGCTACACCTTC.

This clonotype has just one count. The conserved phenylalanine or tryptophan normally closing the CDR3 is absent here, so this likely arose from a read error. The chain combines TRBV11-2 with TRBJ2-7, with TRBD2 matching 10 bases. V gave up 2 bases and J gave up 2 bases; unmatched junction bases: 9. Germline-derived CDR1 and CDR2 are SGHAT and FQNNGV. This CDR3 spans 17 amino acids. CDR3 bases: TGTGCCAGCAGCTTATCCCGGACTAGCGGATCGGCCTACGAGCAGTACTTA. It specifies CASSLSRTSGSAYEQYL.

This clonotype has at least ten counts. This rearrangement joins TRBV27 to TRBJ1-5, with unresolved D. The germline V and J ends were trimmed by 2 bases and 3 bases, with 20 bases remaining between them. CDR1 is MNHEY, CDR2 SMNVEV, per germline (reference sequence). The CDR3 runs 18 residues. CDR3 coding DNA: TGTGCCAGCAGTTTACTACCGAATCGAATCTCCTTCAATCAGCCCCAGCATTTT. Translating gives CASSLLPNRISFNQPQHF.